This T cell receptor (beta chain) was sequenced during a study of identical twins. Regarding the study as a whole: For out-of-frame alpha sequences shared by twins, low generation probability was in excess.

In regard to this clonotype: No antigen is known for it.

CDR1 and CDR2 (germline): SQVTM, ANQGSEA. The CDR3 is 13 amino acids. The ends were cut back, 7 bases at V and 1 base at J, with 13 bases in the middle. TCRdb used MiXCR to reprocess the 5' RACE reads, holding one entry per CDR3 protein. The table shows hundreds of thousands of distinct CDR3 sequences, with roughly 18% occurring only once. This sample was also put to use in a study of T cells expressing NK-cell markers. That report adds: Within the sequenced cohort of eight donors, seven exhibited HCMV seropositivity and one was seronegative. Each of 6 or 7 donors carried dominant NKG2C+ clonotypes accounting for about 1.0-8% of CD8+ T cells.

The sequencing input was PBMCs. This clonotype originated in a woman aged 18-30 years in good health. The J gene is TRBJ1-1, the V gene TRBV29-1; TRBD1 might be the D (5 bases). The DNA for the CDR3 is TGCAGCGCCCTTACGGGGACGAACACTGAAGCTTTCTTT. Translating it yields CSALTGTNTEAFF.